The entry that follows covers one T cell receptor beta chain sequence. Its antigen specificity is not known. Base qualities are not recorded, but no much larger clone differs from it by a single base. Reading the germline V gene gives CDR1 ENHRY and CDR2 SYGVKD. From V the trimming removes 8 bases and from J it removes 5 bases, while the gene matches leave 7 bases of the junction unaccounted for. Inclusive of the bounding cysteine and phenylalanine, the CDR3 is 13 residues long. The only DNA kept is the CDR3, 39 bases in frame from the first base. These data belong to a study of beta chain features in type 1 diabetes (dated by TCRdb to the late 2010s). In terms of the full investigation: Mean age, gender distribution, total cell number and subset yield were not different between patients and healthy donors. In the study, TCRB repertoires of sorted circulating CD4+ T cell subsets from recently diagnosed type 1 diabetes patients were compared with those of matched healthy donors. Whereas all 30 or so donors provided naive and central memory subsets, regulatory and stem cell-like memory subsets were isolated from just 8 patients and about 8 healthy donors. A total of about 100,000,000 sorted cells were examined across all samples, and RNA yield correlated strongly with the number of cells per subset.

What the work shows at the level of the full study, not this receptor alone: Fewer insertions and more nucleotide deletions at VDJ recombination sites were observed in patients with type 1 diabetes, implying thymic rearrangement abnormalities. Because the HLA sub-analyses included only small numbers of individuals, any influence of HLA type on TCRB rearrangement was left unresolved. A moderate but significant shortening of TCRB CDR3 length was observed in type 1 diabetes patients in all four CD4+ subsets. Naive, central memory and regulatory TCRB repertoires appeared to be more alike among patients than among healthy donors. Sequencing cDNA rather than genomic DNA could over-represent highly expressing activated cells, although activation and CD3 levels did not differ between groups. Shorter templates might have been favored by PCR, but patient and control samples were amplified and corrected together, so both groups would have been affected equally by any skew.

Each donor gave one peripheral blood draw, averaging approximately 110 mL, which was collected into heparinised tubes. A BD FACSAria II and a panel including CD45RO, CCR7, CD25, CD127, CD95 and CD27 were used to sort naive, central memory, regulatory and stem cell-like memory CD4+ T cells. All sorted populations exceeded 95% purity. PBMCs were separated immediately by Lymphoprep density gradient centrifugation and were stained directly, without being cultured. To minimize batch effects, samples were stained and sorted in pairs, one healthy donor with one patient per experiment. The High Capacity cDNA Reverse Transcription Kit was used to reverse transcribe all of the isolated RNA, meaning that expressed TCRB transcripts were what got sequenced. Naive, central memory and regulatory T cell samples underwent deep immunoSEQ sequencing, averaging roughly 3.5 million total reads per sample. Sorted cells were lysed in RLT buffer, and RNA was extracted using DNase-treated RNeasy Micro or Mini kits according to cell number. To prevent cross-contamination, every cell subset was processed on its own, while patient and healthy donor samples were processed together. The immunoSEQ multiplex PCR was used to amplify TCRB sequences from cDNA, generating 87-bp fragments that spanned the CDR3 region. Sequencing of the amplicons was done on the Illumina HiSeq platform. Turning to the authors' computational methods: PCR bias was corrected computationally using synthetic template baselines, and reads within Hamming distance 2 were collapsed, with unmergeable singletons discarded. Reads were aligned against IMGT so that V, D and J genes, CDR3 length and insertions or deletions at six rearrangement sites could be assigned. Within each subset, clonotype counts were normalized to sorted cell number, and only after that were true diversity and Gini coefficients computed with the tcR R package. The overlap coefficient, calculated on TCRB nucleotide sequences, was used to measure repertoire sharing. Out-of-frame TCRB sequences from naive cells were analyzed as a proxy for the pre-selection repertoire. TCRdb carries this immuneACCESS record with in-frame sequences only. Its versions omit some clonotypes, under half of them owing to an unresolved V gene in the studies checked, with the rest unexplained. D and trimming were read from the DNA, whereas the V and J calls and clone size are those reported in that table. The sample table contains approximately 270,000 clones; only one count was recorded for 14% of them. The ten largest make up 0.017% of the sample.

Sequencing was done on a sample of naive CD4+ T cells from blood. The intended sense of this specimen's cell subset or site label: true naive CD4+ T cells. The chain joins TRBV10-3 to TRBJ2-7; 9 bases in the junction line up with TRBD1. The receptor was isolated from a man younger than 45 with type 1 diabetes. The CDR3 here reads CAIGNRGQDEQYF. The nucleotide sequence is TGTGCCATCGGGAACAGGGGGCAGGACGAGCAGTACTTC.